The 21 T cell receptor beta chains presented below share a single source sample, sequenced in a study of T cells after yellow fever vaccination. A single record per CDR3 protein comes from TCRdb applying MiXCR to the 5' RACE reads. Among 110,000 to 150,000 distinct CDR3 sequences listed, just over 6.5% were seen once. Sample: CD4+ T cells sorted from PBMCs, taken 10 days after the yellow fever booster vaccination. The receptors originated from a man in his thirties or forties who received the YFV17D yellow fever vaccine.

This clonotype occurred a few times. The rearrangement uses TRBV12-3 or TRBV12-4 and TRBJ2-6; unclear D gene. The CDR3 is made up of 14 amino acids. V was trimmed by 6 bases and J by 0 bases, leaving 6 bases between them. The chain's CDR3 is CASRVDSGANVLTF. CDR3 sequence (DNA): TGTGCCAGCAGAGTTGACTCTGGGGCCAACGTCCTGACTTTC.

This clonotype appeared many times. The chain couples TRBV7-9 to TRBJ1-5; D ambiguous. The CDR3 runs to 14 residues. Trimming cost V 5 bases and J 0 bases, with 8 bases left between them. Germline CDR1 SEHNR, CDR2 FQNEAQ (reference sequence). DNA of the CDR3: TGTGCCAGCAGCCGCGACATTAGCAATCAGCCCCAGCATTTT. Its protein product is CASSRDISNQPQHF.

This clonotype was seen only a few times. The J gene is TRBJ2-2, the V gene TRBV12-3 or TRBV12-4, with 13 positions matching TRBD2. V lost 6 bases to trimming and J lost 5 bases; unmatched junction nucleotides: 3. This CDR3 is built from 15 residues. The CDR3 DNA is TGTGCCAGCAGAATACTAGCGGGAGGGACCGGGGAGCTGTTTTTT. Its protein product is CASRILAGGTGELFF.

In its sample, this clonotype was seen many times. CDR3 coding DNA: TGTGCCAGCAGGTTTGCGGGGTCTCTGATGAACACCGGGGAGCTGTTTTTT. Translated: CASRFAGSLMNTGELFF. The chain combines TRBV12-3 or TRBV12-4 with TRBJ2-2, with D tentatively TRBD2 (6 bases). V lost 6 bases and J lost 1, with 18 bases in between. This CDR3 is built from 17 residues.

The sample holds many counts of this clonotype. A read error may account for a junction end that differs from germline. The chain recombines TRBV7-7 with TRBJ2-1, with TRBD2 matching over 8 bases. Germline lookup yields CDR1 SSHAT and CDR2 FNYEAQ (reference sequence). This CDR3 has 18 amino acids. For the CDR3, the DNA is TGTGCTAGCAGCCGCCATCGGGGGGGGGAGGGCCTTGGCAATGAGCAGTTCTTC. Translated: CASSRHRGGEGLGNEQFF. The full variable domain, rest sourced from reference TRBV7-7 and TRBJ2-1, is GAGVSQSPRYKVTKRGQDVTLRCDPISSHATLYWYQQALGQGPEFLTYFNYEAQPDKSGLPSDRFSAERPEGSISTLTIQRTEQRDSAMYRCASSRHRGGEGLGNEQFFGPGTRLTVL.

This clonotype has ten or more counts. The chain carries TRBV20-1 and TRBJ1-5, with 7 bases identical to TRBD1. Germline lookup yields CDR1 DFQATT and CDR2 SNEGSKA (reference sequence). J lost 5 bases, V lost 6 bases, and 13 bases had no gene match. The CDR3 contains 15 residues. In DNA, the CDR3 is TGCAGTGCCGGCAAGGGGGACAGCCTTTATCAGCCCCAGCATTTT. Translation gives CSAGKGDSLYQPQHF.

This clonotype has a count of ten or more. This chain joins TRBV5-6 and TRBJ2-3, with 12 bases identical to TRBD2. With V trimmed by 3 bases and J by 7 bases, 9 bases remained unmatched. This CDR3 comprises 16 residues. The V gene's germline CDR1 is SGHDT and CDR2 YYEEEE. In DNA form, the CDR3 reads TGTGCCAGCAGCTCGAGACTAGCGGGAGAGGTAAATACGCAGTATTTT. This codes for CASSSRLAGEVNTQYF.

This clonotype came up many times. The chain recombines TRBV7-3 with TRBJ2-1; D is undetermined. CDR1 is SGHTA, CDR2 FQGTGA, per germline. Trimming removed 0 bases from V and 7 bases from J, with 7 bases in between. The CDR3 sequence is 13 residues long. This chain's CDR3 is CASSLTRENEQFF. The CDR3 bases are TGTGCCAGCAGCTTAACCCGAGAAAATGAGCAGTTCTTC.

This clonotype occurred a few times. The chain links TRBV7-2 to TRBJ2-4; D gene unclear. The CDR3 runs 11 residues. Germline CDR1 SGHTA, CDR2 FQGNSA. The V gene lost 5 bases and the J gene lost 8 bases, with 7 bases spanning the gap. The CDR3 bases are TGTGCCAGCAGCAACCTGGACATTCAGTACTTC. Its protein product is CASSNLDIQYF.

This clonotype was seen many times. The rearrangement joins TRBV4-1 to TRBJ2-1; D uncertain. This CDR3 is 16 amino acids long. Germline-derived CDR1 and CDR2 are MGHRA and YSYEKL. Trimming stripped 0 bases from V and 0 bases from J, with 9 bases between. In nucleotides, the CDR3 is TGCGCCAGCAGCCAAGACTCGGCCGGCTCCTACAATGAGCAGTTCTTC. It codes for CASSQDSAGSYNEQFF.

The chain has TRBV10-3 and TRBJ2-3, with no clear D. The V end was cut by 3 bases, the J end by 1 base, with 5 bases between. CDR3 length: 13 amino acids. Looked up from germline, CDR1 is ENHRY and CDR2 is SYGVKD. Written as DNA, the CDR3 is TGTGCCATCAGTGACACCCGCACAGATACGCAGTATTTT. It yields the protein CAISDTRTDTQYF.

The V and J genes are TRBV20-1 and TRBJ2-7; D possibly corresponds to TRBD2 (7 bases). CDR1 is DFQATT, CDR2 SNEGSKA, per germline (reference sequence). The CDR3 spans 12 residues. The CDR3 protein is CSGGTTTCEQYF. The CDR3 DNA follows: TGCAGCGGGGGGACAACCACCTGCGAGCAGTACTTC.

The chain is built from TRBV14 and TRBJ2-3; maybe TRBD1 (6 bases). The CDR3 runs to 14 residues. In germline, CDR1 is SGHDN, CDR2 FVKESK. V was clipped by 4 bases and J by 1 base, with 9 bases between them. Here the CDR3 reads CASSLGAGTDTQYF. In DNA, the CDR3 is TGTGCCAGCAGCCTGGGGGCCGGCACAGATACGCAGTATTTT. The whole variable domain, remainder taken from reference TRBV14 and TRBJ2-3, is EAGVTQFPSHSVIEKGQTVTLRCDPISGHDNLYWYRRVMGKEIKFLLHFVKESKQDESGMPNNRFLAERTGGTYSTLKVQPAELEDSGVYFCASSLGAGTDTQYFGPGTRLTVL.

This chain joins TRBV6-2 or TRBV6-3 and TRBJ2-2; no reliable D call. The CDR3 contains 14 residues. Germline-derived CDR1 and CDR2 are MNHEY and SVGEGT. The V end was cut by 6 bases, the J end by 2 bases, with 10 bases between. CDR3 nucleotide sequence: TGTGCCAGCAGCAAAAGCAGAAACACCGGGGAGCTGTTTTTT. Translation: CASSKSRNTGELFF.

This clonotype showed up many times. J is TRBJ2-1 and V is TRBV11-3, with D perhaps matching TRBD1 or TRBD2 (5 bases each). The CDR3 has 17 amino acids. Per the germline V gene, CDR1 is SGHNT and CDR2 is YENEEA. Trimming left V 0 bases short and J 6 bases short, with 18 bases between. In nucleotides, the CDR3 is TGTGCCAGCAGCTTAGATAGGGGACCCACGGGTAGCAATGAGCAGTTCTTC. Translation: CASSLDRGPTGSNEQFF.

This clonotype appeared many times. CDR3 DNA sequence: TGCAGTGCTAAAGCGGCCCTAGGCAGAAATGAGCAGTTCTTC. Translating it yields CSAKAALGRNEQFF. The V call is TRBV20-1, the J call TRBJ2-1; D possibly corresponds to TRBD2 (5 bases). Trimming shortened V by 4 bases and J by 7 bases, and 17 bases separated the two germline ends. This CDR3 contains 14 residues. Germline CDR1 DFQATT, CDR2 SNEGSKA (reference sequence).

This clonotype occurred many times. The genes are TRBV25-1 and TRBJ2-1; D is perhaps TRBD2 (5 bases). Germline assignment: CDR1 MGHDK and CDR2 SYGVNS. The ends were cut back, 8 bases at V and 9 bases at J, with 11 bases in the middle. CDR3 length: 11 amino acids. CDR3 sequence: CASFSGSEQFF. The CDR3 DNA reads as TGTGCCAGCTTCAGCGGCAGTGAGCAGTTCTTC.

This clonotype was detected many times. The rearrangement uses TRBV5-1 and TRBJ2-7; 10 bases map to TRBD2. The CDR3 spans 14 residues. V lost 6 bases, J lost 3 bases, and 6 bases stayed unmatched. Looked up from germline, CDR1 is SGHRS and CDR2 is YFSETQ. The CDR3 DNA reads TGCGCCAGCAATGTCGCTAGCGGGAGCTACGAGCAGTACTTC. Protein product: CASNVASGSYEQYF.

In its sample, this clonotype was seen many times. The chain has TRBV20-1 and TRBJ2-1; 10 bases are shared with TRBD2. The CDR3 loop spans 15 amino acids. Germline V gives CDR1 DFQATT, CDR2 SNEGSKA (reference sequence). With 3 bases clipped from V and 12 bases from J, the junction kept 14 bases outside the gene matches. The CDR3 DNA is TGCAGTGCTAGTCCCACTAGCGGGAATTTTTGGGTGCAGTTCTTC. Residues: CSASPTSGNFWVQFF.

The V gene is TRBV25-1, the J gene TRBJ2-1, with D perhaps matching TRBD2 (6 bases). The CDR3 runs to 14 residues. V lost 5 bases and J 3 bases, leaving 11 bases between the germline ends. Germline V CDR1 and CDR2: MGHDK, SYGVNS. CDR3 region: CASSRGRNYNEQFF. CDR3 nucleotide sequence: TGTGCCAGCAGTCGTGGGAGGAACTACAATGAGCAGTTCTTC.

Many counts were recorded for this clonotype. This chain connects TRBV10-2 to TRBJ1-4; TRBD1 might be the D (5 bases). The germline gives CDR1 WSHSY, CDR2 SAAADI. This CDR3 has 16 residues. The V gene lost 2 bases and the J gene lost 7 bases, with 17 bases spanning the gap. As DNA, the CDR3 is TGCGCCAGCAGTGAGACGGGACTCTCGGGAGGTGAAAAACTGTTTTTT. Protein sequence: CASSETGLSGGEKLFF.